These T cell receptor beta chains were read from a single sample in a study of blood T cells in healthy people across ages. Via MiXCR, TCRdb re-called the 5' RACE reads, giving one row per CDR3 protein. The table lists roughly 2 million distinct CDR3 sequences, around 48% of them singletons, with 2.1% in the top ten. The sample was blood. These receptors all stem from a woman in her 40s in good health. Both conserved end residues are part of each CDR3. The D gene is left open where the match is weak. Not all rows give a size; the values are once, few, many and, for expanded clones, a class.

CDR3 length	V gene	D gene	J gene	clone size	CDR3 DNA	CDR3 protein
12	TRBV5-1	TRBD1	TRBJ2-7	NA	TGCGCCAGCAGCACGGACAGGGCCGAGCAGTACTTC	CASSTDRAEQYF
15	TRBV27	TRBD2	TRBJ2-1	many	TGTGCCAGCAGTTTAGTGGCGGGGGGGCGAAATGAGCAGTTCTTC	CASSLVAGGRNEQFF
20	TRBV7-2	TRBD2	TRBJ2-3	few	TGTGCCAGCAGCTTAGGTGGCGGGACTAGCGGGGGAGACTACACAGATACGCAGTATTTT	CASSLGGGTSGGDYTDTQYF
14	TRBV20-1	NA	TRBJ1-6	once	TGCAGTGCTCCTCCGGGACCATATAATTCACCCCTCCACTTT	CSAPPGPYNSPLHF
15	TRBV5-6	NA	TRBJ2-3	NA	TGTGCCAGCAGCAAGAAGACTAGTAGGACAGATACGCAGTATTTT	CASSKKTSRTDTQYF
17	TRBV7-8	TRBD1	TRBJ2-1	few	TGTGCCACCTGGGGCAGGGGGCTCGCTAGCTCCTACAATGAGCAGTTCTTC	CATWGRGLASSYNEQFF
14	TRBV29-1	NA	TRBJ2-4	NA	TGCAGCGTTGAGTGGAAATCTGGGGTAAACATTCAGTACTTC	CSVEWKSGVNIQYF
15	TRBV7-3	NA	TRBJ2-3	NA	TGTGCCAGCAGCATAGACTACACGAGCACAGATACGCAGTATTTT	CASSIDYTSTDTQYF
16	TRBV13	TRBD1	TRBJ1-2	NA	TGTGCCAGCAGCTTACAGGGGGCCCAAACTAACTATGGCTACACCTTC	CASSLQGAQTNYGYTF
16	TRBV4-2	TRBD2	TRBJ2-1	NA	TGTGCCAGCAGCCAAGATGGGACTAGCGCCTACAATGAGCAGTTCTTC	CASSQDGTSAYNEQFF
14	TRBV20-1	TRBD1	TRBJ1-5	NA	TGCAGTGCTGCAGTTCCGGGACAGAATCAGCCCCAGCATTTT	CSAAVPGQNQPQHF
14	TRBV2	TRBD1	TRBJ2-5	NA	TGTGCCAGCAGGATGGACAGGGGCCTTGAGGCCCAGTACTTC	CASRMDRGLEAQYF
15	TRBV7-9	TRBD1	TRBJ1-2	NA	TGTGCCAGCAGCTCGGACAGGGGGTATTCCTATGGCTACACCTTC	CASSSDRGYSYGYTF
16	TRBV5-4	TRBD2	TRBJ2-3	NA	TGTGCCAGCAGAGAGGGGTCGGGGGGGCGCACAGATACGCAGTATTTT	CASREGSGGRTDTQYF
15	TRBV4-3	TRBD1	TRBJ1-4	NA	TGCGCCAGCAGCCACGACAGGGAGGGAAATGAAAAACTGTTTTTT	CASSHDREGNEKLFF
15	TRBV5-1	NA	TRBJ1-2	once	TGCGCCAGCAGCCTCTCAACTTCAGGGGCTAGCGGCTACACCTTC	CASSLSTSGASGYTF
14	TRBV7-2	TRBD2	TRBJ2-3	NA	TGTGCCGGCAGCTTAGGACTCCCGGGAGGTACGCAGTATTTT	CAGSLGLPGGTQYF
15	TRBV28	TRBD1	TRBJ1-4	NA	TGTGCCAGCAGGCCTGCCGGGACAGTCAATGAAAAACTGTTTTTT	CASRPAGTVNEKLFF
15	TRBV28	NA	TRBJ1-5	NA	TGTGCCAGCAGCCCTCAATCGGGGAGAGATCAGCCCCAGCATTTT	CASSPQSGRDQPQHF
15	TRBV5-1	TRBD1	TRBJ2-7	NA	TGCGCCAGCAGCCTCGACAGGGGGGTCCCCTACGAGCAGTACTTC	CASSLDRGVPYEQYF
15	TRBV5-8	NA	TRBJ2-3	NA	TGTGCCAGCAGCTTGGCCTTCACCAGCACAGATACGCAGTATTTT	CASSLAFTSTDTQYF
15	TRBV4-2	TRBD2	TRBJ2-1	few	TGTGCCAGCAGCCAGGGACTAGGGATGGGGAATGAGCAGTTCTTC	CASSQGLGMGNEQFF
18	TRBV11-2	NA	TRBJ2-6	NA	TGTGCCAGCAGCCTACCGGGACTTTCCCCGTCTGGGGCCAACGTCCTGACTTTC	CASSLPGLSPSGANVLTF
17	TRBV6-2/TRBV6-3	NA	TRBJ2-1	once	TGTGCCAGCAGTTATCTGACGGGTCGGAGCTCCTACAATGAGCAGTTCTTC	CASSYLTGRSSYNEQFF
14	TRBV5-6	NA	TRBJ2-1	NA	TGTGCCAGCAGTTCCCGGGACGGCCAAGAGACCCAGTTCTTC	CASSSRDGQETQFF
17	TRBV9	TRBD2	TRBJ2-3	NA	TGTGCCAGCAGCGGACGCCGAGCGGGGGGGAGCACAGATACGCAGTATTTT	CASSGRRAGGSTDTQYF
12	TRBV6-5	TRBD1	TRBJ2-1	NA	TGTGCCAGCAGTTCAGACAGGGGGCGACAGTTCTTC	CASSSDRGRQFF
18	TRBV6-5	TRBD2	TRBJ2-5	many	TGTGCCAGCAGTTACCGGAGGACTAGCGGGCTTAGGAAGGAGACCCAGTACTTC	CASSYRRTSGLRKETQYF
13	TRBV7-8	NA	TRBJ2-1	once	TGTGCCAGCAGCATCGGACAGCGTACTGAGCAGTTCTTC	CASSIGQRTEQFF
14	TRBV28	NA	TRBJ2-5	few	TGTGCCAGCAGTTCGGCGGGCTTGGGGGAGACCCAGTACTTC	CASSSAGLGETQYF
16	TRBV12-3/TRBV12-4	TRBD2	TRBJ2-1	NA	TGTGCCAGCAGACTAGCGGGGGTCAGCTCCTACAATGAGCAGTTCTTC	CASRLAGVSSYNEQFF
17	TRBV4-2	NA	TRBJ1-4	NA	TGTGCCAGCAGCCCAAAAACGGACAGCGGACCTAATGAAAAACTGTTTTTT	CASSPKTDSGPNEKLFF
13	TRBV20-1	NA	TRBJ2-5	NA	TGCAGTGCTTCTTGGGGGTACCAAGAGACCCAGTACTTC	CSASWGYQETQYF
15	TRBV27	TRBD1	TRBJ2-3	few	TGTGCCAGTAGTTCAGGGACAGGTCCACGAAATACGCAGTATTTT	CASSSGTGPRNTQYF
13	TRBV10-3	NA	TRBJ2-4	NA	TGTGCCATCACAAGCAGCTTGGGAAACATTCAGTACTTC	CAITSSLGNIQYF
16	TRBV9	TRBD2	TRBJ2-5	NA	TGTGCCAGCAGCGTAGCAACGGGGGGACCCCAAGAGACCCAGTACTTC	CASSVATGGPQETQYF
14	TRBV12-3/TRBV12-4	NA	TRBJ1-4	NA	TGTGCCAGCAGCGATCTAGGGGGTGAGGAAAAACTGTTTTTT	CASSDLGGEEKLFF
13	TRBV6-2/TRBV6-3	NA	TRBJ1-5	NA	TGTGCCTGCAGTTCGACAAAAATCAGCCCCCAGCATTTT	CACSSTKISPQHF
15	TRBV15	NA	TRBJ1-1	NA	TGTGCCACCAGCGGGGGACGGTTGATGAACACTGAAGCTTTCTTT	CATSGGRLMNTEAFF
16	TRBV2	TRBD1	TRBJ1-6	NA	TGTGCCAGCAGTGATTGGGGACAGGGGATACGGTCACCCCTCCACTTT	CASSDWGQGIRSPLHF
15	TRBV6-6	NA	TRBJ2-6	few	TGTGCCAGCAACTACGGTGGGGCTGGGGCCAACGTCCTGACTTTC	CASNYGGAGANVLTF
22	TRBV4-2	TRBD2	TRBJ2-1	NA	TGTGCCAGCAGCCAAGATCGGCGCCCCTGGATGATAGCGGGACCAACCTACAATGAGCAGTTCTTC	CASSQDRRPWMIAGPTYNEQFF
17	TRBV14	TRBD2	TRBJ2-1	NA	TGTGCCAGCAACCAAGCCAAGCGGGGGGGCCATTTTGATGAGCAGTTCTTC	CASNQAKRGGHFDEQFF
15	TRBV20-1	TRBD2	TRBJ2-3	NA	TGCAGTGCTAGAGATTTAGCGGGGGGTTGGGATACGCAGTATTTT	CSARDLAGGWDTQYF
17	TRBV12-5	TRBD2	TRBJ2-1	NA	TGTGCTAGTGGTTTGGTAATGGGACGGGGGGGCCAGAATGAGCAGTTCTTC	CASGLVMGRGGQNEQFF
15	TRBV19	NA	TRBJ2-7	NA	TGTGCCAGTAGTATGGCTGCGGGGCAGCCCTACGAGCAGTACTTC	CASSMAAGQPYEQYF
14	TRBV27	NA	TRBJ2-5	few	TGTGCCAGCATGGATCTGACAGAAGAAGAGACCCAGTACTTC	CASMDLTEEETQYF
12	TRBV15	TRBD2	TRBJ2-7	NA	TGTACCACCGCCGGGACTAGCGACGAGCAGTACTTC	CTTAGTSDEQYF
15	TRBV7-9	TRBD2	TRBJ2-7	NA	TGTGCCAGCTGCCCGGGGAGCGGGAGGGACAATGAGCAGTACTTC	CASCPGSGRDNEQYF
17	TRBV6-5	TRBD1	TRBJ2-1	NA	TGTGCCAGCAGTTATTCCTGGACAGGAATATTCTACAATGAGCAGTTCTTC	CASSYSWTGIFYNEQFF
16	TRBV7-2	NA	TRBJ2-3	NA	TGTGCCAGCAGCTTAGGTTCGGCCCTTGGATCAGATACGCAGTATTTT	CASSLGSALGSDTQYF
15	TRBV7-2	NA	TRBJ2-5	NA	TGTGCCAGCAGTCGTGACTACCTCGCCCAAGAGACCCAGTACTTC	CASSRDYLAQETQYF
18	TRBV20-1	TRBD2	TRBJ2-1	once	TGCAGTGCTAGAGAGACGACTAGCGGGGGCGAAATATACAATGAGCAGTTCTTC	CSARETTSGGEIYNEQFF